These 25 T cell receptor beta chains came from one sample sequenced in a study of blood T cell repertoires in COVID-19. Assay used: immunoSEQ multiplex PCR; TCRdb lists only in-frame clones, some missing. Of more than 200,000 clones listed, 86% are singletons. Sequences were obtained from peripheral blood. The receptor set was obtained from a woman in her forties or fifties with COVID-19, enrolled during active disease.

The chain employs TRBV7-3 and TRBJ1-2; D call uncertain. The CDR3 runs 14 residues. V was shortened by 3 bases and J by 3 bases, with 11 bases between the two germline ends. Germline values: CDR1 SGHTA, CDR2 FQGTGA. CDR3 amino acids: CASSFGKGDYGYTF. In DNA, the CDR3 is TGTGCCAGCAGCTTCGGGAAGGGCGACTATGGCTACACCTTC.

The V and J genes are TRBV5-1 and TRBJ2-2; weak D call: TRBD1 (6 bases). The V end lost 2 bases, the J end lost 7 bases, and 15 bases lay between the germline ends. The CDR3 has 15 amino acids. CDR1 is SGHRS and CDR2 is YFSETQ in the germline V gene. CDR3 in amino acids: CASSFNVGAGGELFF. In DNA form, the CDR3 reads TGCGCCAGCAGCTTCAATGTGGGGGCCGGCGGGGAGCTGTTTTTT.

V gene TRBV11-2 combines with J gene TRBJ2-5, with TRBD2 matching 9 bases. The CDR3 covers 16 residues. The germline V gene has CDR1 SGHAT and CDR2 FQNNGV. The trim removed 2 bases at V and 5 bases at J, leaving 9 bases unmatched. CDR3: CASSLLGGGAGETQYF. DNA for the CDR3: TGTGCCAGCAGCTTACTAGGCGGGGGGGCCGGGGAGACCCAGTACTTC.

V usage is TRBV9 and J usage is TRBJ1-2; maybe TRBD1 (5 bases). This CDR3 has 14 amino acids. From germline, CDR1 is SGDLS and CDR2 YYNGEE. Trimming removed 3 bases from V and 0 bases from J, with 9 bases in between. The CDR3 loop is CASSATVSNYGYTF. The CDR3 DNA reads TGTGCCAGCAGCGCGACAGTGTCTAACTATGGCTACACCTTC.

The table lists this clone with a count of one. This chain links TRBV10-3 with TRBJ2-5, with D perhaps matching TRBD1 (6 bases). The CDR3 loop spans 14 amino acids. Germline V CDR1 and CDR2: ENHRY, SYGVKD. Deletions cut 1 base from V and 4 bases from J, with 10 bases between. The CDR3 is CAISELGAGETQYF. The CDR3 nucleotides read TGTGCCATCAGTGAGTTGGGGGCGGGAGAGACCCAGTACTTC.

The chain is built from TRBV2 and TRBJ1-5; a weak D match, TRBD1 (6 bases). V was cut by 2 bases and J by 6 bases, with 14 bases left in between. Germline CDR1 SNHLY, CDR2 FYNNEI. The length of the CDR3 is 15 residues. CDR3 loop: CASSETTGIGQPQHF. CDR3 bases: TGTGCCAGCAGTGAAACCACAGGGATAGGTCAGCCCCAGCATTTT.

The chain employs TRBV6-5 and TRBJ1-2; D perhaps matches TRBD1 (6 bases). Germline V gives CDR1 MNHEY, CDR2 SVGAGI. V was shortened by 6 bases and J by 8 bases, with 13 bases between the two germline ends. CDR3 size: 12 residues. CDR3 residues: CASRSLRGGYTF. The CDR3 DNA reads TGTGCCAGCAGATCTCTCAGGGGAGGCTACACCTTC.

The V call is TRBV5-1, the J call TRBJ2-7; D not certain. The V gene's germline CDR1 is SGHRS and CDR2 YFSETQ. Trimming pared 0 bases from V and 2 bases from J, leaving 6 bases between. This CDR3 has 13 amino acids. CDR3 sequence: CASSLATAYEQYF. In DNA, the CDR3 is TGCGCCAGCAGCTTGGCCACGGCCTACGAGCAGTACTTC.

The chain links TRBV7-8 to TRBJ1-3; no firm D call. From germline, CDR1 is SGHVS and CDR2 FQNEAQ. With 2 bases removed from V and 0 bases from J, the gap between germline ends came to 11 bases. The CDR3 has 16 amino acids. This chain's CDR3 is CASSLKPLYSGNTIYF. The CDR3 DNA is TGTGCCAGCAGCTTAAAACCCCTCTACTCTGGAAACACCATATATTTT.

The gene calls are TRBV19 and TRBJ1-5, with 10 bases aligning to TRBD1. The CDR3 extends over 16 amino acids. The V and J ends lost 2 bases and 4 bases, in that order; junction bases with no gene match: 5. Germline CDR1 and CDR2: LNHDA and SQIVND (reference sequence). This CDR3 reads CASSIRQGAKNQPQHF. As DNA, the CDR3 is TGTGCCAGTAGTATACGACAGGGGGCTAAGAATCAGCCCCAGCATTTT.

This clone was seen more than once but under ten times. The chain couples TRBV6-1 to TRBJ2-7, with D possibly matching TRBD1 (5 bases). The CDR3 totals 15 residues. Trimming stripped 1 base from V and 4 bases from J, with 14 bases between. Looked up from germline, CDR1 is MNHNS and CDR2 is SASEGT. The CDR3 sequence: CASSEGIGVSYEQYF. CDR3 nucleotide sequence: TGTGCCAGCAGTGAAGGGATAGGGGTTTCGTACGAGCAGTACTTC.

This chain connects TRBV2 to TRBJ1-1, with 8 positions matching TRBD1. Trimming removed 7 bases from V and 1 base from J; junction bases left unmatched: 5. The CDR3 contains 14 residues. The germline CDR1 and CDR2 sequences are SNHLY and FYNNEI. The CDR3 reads CASKQGGENTEAFF. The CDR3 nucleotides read TGTGCCAGCAAACAGGGGGGGGAGAACACTGAAGCTTTCTTT. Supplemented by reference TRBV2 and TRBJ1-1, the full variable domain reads EPEVTQTPSHQVTQMGQEVILRCVPISNHLYFYWYRQILGQKVEFLVSFYNNEISEKSEIFDDQFSVERPDGSNFTLKIRSTKLEDSAMYFCASKQGGENTEAFFGQGTRLTVV.

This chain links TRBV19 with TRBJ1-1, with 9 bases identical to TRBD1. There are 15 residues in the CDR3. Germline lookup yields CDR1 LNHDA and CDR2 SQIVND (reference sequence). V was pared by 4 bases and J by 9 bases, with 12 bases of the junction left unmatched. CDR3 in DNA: TGTGCCAGTAGTAAGAGGGGACAGGGTTTTGGTAAAGCTTTCTTT. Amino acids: CASSKRGQGFGKAFF.

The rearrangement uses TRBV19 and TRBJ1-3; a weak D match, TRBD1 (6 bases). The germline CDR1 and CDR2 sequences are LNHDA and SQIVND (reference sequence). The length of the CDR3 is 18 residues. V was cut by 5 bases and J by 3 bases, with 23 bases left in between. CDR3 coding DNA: TGTGCCAGTAGTGTTATGACCCGACAGGCCTACCGTGGAAACACCATATATTTT. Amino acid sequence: CASSVMTRQAYRGNTIYF.

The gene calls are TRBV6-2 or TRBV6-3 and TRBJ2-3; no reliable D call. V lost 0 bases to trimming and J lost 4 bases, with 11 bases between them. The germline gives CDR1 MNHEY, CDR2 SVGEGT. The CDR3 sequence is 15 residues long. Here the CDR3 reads CASSYSLWPPDTQYF. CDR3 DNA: TGTGCCAGCAGTTACTCTTTGTGGCCCCCAGATACGCAGTATTTT.

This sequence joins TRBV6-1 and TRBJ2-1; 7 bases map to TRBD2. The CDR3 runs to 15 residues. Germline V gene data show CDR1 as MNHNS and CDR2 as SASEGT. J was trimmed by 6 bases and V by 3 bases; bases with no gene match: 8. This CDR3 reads CASSDGGTPPNEQFF. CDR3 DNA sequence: TGTGCCAGCAGTGACGGGGGGACCCCCCCCAATGAGCAGTTCTTC.

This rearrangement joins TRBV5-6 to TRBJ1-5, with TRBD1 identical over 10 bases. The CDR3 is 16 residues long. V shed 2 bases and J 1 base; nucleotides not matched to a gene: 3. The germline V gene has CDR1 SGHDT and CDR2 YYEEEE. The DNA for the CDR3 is TGTGCCAGCAGCTTCGGACAGGGGGTCAGCAATCAGCCCCAGCATTTT. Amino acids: CASSFGQGVSNQPQHF.

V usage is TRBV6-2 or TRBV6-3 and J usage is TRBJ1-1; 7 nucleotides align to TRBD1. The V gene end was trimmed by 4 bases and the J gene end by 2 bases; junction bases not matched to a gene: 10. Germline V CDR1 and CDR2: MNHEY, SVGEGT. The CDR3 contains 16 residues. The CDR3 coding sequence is TGTGCCAGCAGTTTTACAGGGGCCGGAATTAACACTGAAGCTTTCTTT. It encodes CASSFTGAGINTEAFF.

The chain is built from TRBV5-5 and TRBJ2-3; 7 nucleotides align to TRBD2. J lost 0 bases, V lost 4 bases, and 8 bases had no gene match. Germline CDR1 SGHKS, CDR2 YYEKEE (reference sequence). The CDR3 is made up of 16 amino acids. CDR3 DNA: TGTGCCAGCAGCCCGCTACCGGGGGGAAGCACAGATACGCAGTATTTT. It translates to CASSPLPGGSTDTQYF.

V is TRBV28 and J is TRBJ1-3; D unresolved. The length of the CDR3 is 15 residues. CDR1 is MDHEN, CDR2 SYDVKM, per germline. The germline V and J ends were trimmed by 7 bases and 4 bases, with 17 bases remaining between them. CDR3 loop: CASTSQWLWGNTIYF. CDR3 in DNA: TGTGCCAGCACCTCCCAGTGGTTGTGGGGAAACACCATATATTTT. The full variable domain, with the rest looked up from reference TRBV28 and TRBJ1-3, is DVKVTQSSRYLVKRTGEKVFLECVQDMDHENMFWYRQDPGLGLRLIYFSYDVKMKEKGDIPEGYSVSREKKERFSLILESASTNQTSMYLCASTSQWLWGNTIYFGEGSWLTVV.

The chain's CDR3 is CASSFQGGNNEKLFF. For the CDR3, the DNA is TGCGCCAGCAGCTTCCAAGGGGGTAATAATGAAAAACTGTTTTTT. The rearrangement joins TRBV5-1 to TRBJ1-4; D possibly corresponds to TRBD1 (6 bases). Per germline, CDR1 SGHRS and CDR2 YFSETQ. The CDR3 has 15 residues. Trimming cost V 2 bases and J 4 bases, with 12 bases left between them.

The CDR3: CASSIGPKGSNQPQHF. The CDR3 bases are TGTGCCAGTAGTATAGGACCCAAGGGGAGCAATCAGCCCCAGCATTTT. The chain couples TRBV19 to TRBJ1-5; D perhaps matches TRBD1 (5 bases). CDR1 and CDR2 from the germline V gene are LNHDA and SQIVND (reference sequence). Trimming shortened V by 1 base and J by 1 base, and 11 bases separated the two germline ends. There are 16 residues in the CDR3.

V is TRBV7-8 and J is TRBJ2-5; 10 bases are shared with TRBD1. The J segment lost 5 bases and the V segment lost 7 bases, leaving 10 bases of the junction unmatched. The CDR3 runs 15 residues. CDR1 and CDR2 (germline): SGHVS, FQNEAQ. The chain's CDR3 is CASTFPRTGGETQYF. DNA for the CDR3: TGTGCCAGCACTTTCCCCCGGACAGGGGGGGAGACCCAGTACTTC.

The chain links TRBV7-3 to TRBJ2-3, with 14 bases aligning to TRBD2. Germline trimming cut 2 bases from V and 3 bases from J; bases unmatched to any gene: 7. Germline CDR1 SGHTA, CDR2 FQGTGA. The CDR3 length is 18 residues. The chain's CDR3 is CASSLGLAGGRLTDTQYF. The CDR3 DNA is TGTGCCAGCAGCTTAGGACTAGCGGGGGGAAGGCTGACAGATACGCAGTATTTT. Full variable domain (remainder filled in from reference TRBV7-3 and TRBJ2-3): GAGVSQTPSNKVTEKGKYVELRCDPISGHTALYWYRQSLGQGPEFLIYFQGTGAADDSGLPNDRFFAVRPEGSVSTLKIQRTERGDSAVYLCASSLGLAGGRLTDTQYFGPGTRLTVL.

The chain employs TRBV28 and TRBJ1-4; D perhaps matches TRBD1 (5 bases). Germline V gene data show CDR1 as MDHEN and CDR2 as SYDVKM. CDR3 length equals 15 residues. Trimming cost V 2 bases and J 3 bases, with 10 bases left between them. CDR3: CASSLTGHPNEKLFF. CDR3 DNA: TGTGCCAGCAGTTTAACCGGACACCCTAATGAAAAACTGTTTTTT.